A selection of T cell receptor beta chains follows, all from one sample in a study of cytomegalovirus exposure and HLA in healthy donors. Profiling relied on immunoSEQ multiplex PCR, and the TCRdb table lists in-frame clones only, not all of them. The table shows fewer than 90,000 clones, with around 76% occurring only once. The sequenced sample consisted of PBMCs. Receptors originate from a man aged 30-40 years in good health and CMV-seropositive. CDR3s include the opening cysteine and the closing phenylalanine or tryptophan. The order of the fields is J gene, clone size, V gene, D gene, CDR3 protein, CDR3 DNA. A D gene is named only where the DNA matches it firmly. The size field is filled for only some rows; it gives once, few, many or a size class.

>TRBJ2-1|-|TRBV28|-
CASSLYSSYNEQFF
TGTGCCAGCAGTTTGTATAGCTCCTACAATGAGCAGTTCTTC
>TRBJ2-1|-|TRBV6-5|TRBD2
CASSGTSGGLEQFF
TGTGCCAGCAGTGGGACTAGCGGGGGGCTGGAGCAGTTCTTC
>TRBJ1-5|-|TRBV6-1|-
CASTPRGLGQPQHF
TGTGCCAGCACTCCCCGGGGACTTGGTCAGCCCCAGCATTTT
>TRBJ2-1|-|TRBV15|-
CATSRAREDNEQFF
TGTGCCACCAGCAGAGCCAGGGAGGACAATGAGCAGTTCTTC
>TRBJ2-1|few|TRBV9|TRBD2
CASSRWTSDDEQFF
TGTGCCAGCAGCAGATGGACTAGCGATGATGAGCAGTTCTTC
>TRBJ2-3|-|TRBV5-1|TRBD1
CASSLGQGMRTDTQYF
TGCGCCAGCAGCTTGGGACAGGGAATGAGGACAGATACGCAGTATTTT
>TRBJ2-3|-|TRBV28|TRBD1
CASSFAGGSDTQYF
TGTGCCAGCAGTTTTGCAGGGGGTTCAGATACGCAGTATTTT
>TRBJ1-2|-|TRBV7-6|TRBD1
CASSPLPSTGGISYGYTF
TGTGCCAGCAGCCCCCTCCCATCGACAGGGGGGATTAGCTATGGCTACACCTTC
>TRBJ2-5|once|TRBV14|TRBD1
CASSGGQGDAETQYF
TGTGCCAGCAGTGGGGGCCAGGGGGATGCCGAGACCCAGTACTTC
>TRBJ2-7|-|TRBV5-1|TRBD1
CASSPDRGENEQYF
TGCGCCAGCAGCCCGGACAGGGGGGAAAACGAGCAGTACTTC
>TRBJ2-2|few|TRBV7-6|TRBD2
CASSFRTSGGTGELFF
TGTGCCAGCAGCTTCCGGACTAGCGGGGGCACCGGGGAGCTGTTTTTT
>TRBJ2-3|-|TRBV7-9|-
CASSFQGTDTQYF
TGTGCCAGCAGCTTCCAGGGCACAGATACGCAGTATTTT
>TRBJ2-1|-|TRBV13|-
CASSSGSLVRNEQFF
TGTGCCAGCAGCTCCGGGAGTCTAGTCAGGAATGAGCAGTTCTTC
>TRBJ2-2|-|TRBV11-3|TRBD1
CASTDTGTGNTGELFF
TGTGCCAGCACCGACACCGGGACAGGGAACACCGGGGAGCTGTTTTTT
>TRBJ2-7|-|TRBV7-2|TRBD2
CASSGGTSGGAWEQYF
TGTGCCAGCAGCGGCGGCACTAGCGGGGGGGCGTGGGAGCAGTACTTC
>TRBJ2-2|-|TRBV19|-
CASSIETLYTGELFF
TGTGCCAGTAGTATCGAAACCCTATACACCGGGGAGCTGTTTTTT
>TRBJ1-3|few|TRBV7-2|-
CASSLVGSFSGNTIYF
TGTGCCAGCAGCTTAGTGGGCAGCTTCTCTGGAAACACCATATATTTT
>TRBJ2-1|-|TRBV10-3|-
CAISGTGNEQFF
TGTGCCATCAGTGGGACTGGCAATGAGCAGTTCTTC
>TRBJ2-7|-|TRBV5-1|-
CASSVDDYEQYF
TGCGCCAGCAGCGTAGATGACTACGAGCAGTACTTC
>TRBJ2-1|few|TRBV29-1|TRBD2
CLVGGYNEQFF
TGCCTGGTGGGGGGGTACAATGAGCAGTTCTTC
>TRBJ2-7|-|TRBV2|TRBD1
CASSDWDRGTYEQYF
TGTGCCAGCAGTGATTGGGACAGGGGAACCTACGAGCAGTACTTC
>TRBJ2-3|-|TRBV5-8|-
CASSLAGSTDTQYF
TGTGCCAGCAGCTTGGCGGGAAGCACAGATACGCAGTATTTT
>TRBJ2-7|few|TRBV4-3|TRBD2
CASSQEWGGAYEQYF
TGCGCCAGCAGCCAAGAATGGGGGGGGGCCTACGAGCAGTACTTC
>TRBJ1-6|-|TRBV19|TRBD1
CASSIAGTGASPLHF
TGTGCCAGTAGTATAGCCGGGACAGGGGCTTCACCCCTCCACTTT
>TRBJ1-2|-|TRBV10-3|TRBD1
CAISDNRGSYTF
TGTGCCATCAGTGATAACAGGGGAAGCTACACCTTC
>TRBJ2-4|-|TRBV6-1|-
CASRQGGDKNIQYF
TGTGCCAGCAGACAGGGGGGGGACAAAAACATTCAGTACTTC
>TRBJ2-5|-|TRBV7-7|TRBD2
CASSLDTREGTQYF
TGTGCTAGCAGCTTAGATACGCGGGAGGGGACCCAGTACTTC
>TRBJ1-1|-|TRBV5-4|-
CASSFFSGTEAFF
TGTGCCAGCAGCTTTTTTTCGGGGACTGAAGCTTTCTTT
>TRBJ2-5|-|TRBV10-2|TRBD2
CASSDPAGWVLQETQYF
TGCGCCAGCAGTGACCCAGCGGGGTGGGTACTGCAAGAGACCCAGTACTTC
>TRBJ2-3|-|TRBV19|TRBD1
CASSTIGGTGADTQYF
TGTGCCAGTAGTACCATAGGAGGGACAGGGGCAGATACGCAGTATTTT
>TRBJ1-2|-|TRBV11-2|-
CASSLDRFSYGYTF
TGTGCCAGCAGCTTAGACAGGTTTTCCTATGGCTACACCTTC
>TRBJ2-2|-|TRBV11-3|TRBD2
CASSFGLAGGAGELFF
TGTGCCAGCAGCTTCGGACTAGCGGGGGGGGCCGGGGAGCTGTTTTTT
>TRBJ2-7|-|TRBV7-3|TRBD1
CASSLGGTGGHEQYF
TGTGCCAGCAGCTTGGGGGGGACAGGGGGCCACGAGCAGTACTTC
>TRBJ2-5|-|TRBV19|-
CASSLTGYQETQYF
TGTGCCAGTAGTTTAACAGGGTACCAAGAGACCCAGTACTTC
>TRBJ1-1|-|TRBV6-6|-
CASSRQGNTEAFF
TGTGCCAGCAGTAGGCAGGGGAACACTGAAGCTTTCTTT
>TRBJ2-1|-|TRBV2|TRBD1
CASSPDRVRNNEQFF
TGTGCCAGCAGTCCGGACAGGGTCCGCAACAATGAGCAGTTCTTC
>TRBJ1-1|-|TRBV30|-
CAWTWSGGYTEAFF
TGTGCCTGGACGTGGTCCGGGGGGTACACTGAAGCTTTCTTT
>TRBJ1-2|-|TRBV10-3|TRBD1
CAISRGQQPGYGYTF
TGTGCCATCAGTAGGGGACAGCAGCCCGGCTATGGCTACACCTTC
>TRBJ2-7|-|TRBV7-8|-
CASSLVEGAYEQYF
TGTGCCAGCAGCTTAGTGGAGGGAGCATACGAGCAGTACTTC
>TRBJ1-1|few|TRBV6-1|-
CASTLTGMNTEAFF
TGTGCCAGCACTTTGACAGGCATGAACACTGAAGCTTTCTTT
>TRBJ2-1|-|TRBV11-3|-
CASSLGGDRDNEQFF
TGTGCCAGCAGCCTGGGAGGAGACAGAGACAATGAGCAGTTCTTC